This T cell receptor (beta chain) derives from a study of T cells after yellow fever vaccination. Study background: SMART-Seq v4 Ultra Low Input handled preparation of low-cell-number fractions.

About this clonotype itself: The antigen is undetermined.

Findings of the study overall: Clonotype sharing between CD4 and CD8 compartments was small. Most primary-vaccination clones recurred post-booster (approximately 95% CD4, 88% CD8).

TCRdb reanalysed the 5' RACE reads using MiXCR and keeps one entry per CDR3 protein. The sample carries about 360,000 distinct CDR3 sequences, roughly 6.1% recorded once. Trimming stripped 3 bases from V and 1 base from J, with 13 bases between. The germline gives CDR1 SGDLS, CDR2 YYNGEE. The CDR3 consists of 15 residues. The clonotype comes from a man aged 30 to 39 who received the YFV17D yellow fever vaccine. The chain links TRBV9 to TRBJ2-5; D may be TRBD2 (6 bases). The sequences come from PBMCs, collected 5 days after the yellow fever booster vaccination. CDR3 region: CASSGDPGVQETQYF. In DNA form, the CDR3 reads TGTGCCAGCAGCGGAGACCCGGGAGTCCAAGAGACCCAGTACTTC.